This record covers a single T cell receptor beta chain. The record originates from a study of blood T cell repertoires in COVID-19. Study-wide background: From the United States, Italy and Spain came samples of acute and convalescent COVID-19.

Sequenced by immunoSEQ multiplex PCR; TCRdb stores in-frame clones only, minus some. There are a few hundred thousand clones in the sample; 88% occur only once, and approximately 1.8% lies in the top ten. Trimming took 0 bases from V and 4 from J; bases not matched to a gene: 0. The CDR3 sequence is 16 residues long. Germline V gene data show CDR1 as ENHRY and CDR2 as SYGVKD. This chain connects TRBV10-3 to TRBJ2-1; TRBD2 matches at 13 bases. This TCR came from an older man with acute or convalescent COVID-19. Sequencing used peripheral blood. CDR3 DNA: TGTGCCATCAGTGAGTCGGGACTAGCGGGGTACAATGAGCAGTTCTTC. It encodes CAISESGLAGYNEQFF.